The sequence of this T cell receptor beta chain was determined in a study of blood T cell repertoires in COVID-19. Turning to the study itself: Material from acute and convalescent COVID-19 was sourced from the United States, Italy and Spain. T cells, B-cell-depleted T cells, or PBMCs provided the cDNA or gDNA that served as material.

Living in about two dozen US areas, the participants were between roughly 18 and 90 years of age. The data were produced by immunoSEQ multiplex PCR, yet TCRdb's version contains in-frame clones alone and is incomplete. In the table there are about 220,000 clones, about 91% of which are singletons. The germline gives CDR1 SGHRS, CDR2 YFSETQ. This CDR3 spans 14 amino acids. Trimming took 4 bases from V and 1 from J, leaving 11 bases between them. The chain uses TRBV5-1 and TRBJ1-1, with D possibly being TRBD1 (5 bases). Sequencing used PBMCs or T cells enriched from blood (not recorded which). The sequence was obtained from a woman in her thirties or forties with acute COVID-19. The CDR3 protein is CASSINTGNTEAFF. The CDR3 DNA reads TGCGCCAGCAGCATAAATACAGGGAACACTGAAGCTTTCTTT.